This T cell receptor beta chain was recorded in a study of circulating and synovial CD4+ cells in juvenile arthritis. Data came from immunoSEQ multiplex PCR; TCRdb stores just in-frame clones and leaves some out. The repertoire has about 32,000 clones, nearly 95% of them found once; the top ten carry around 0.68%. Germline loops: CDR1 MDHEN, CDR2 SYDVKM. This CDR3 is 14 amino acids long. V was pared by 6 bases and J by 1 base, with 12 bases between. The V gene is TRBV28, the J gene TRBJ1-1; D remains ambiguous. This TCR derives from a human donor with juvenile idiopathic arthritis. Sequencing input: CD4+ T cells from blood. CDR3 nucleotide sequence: TGTGCCAGCAGGGAAAGACTTCAGAACACTGAAGCTTTCTTT. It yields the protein CASRERLQNTEAFF.